A single sample is the source of the 5 T cell receptor beta chains below, sequenced in a study of blood T cell repertoires in COVID-19. Generated by immunoSEQ multiplex PCR, the TCRdb table keeps only in-frame clones and is missing some. The sample has roughly 250,000 clones; around 89% are singletons. Sequencing was carried out using peripheral blood. The receptors derive from a man aged 25 to 40 with acute or convalescent COVID-19.

The chain links TRBV2 to TRBJ2-2, with 9 bases that match TRBD1. The junction had 4 bases not matched to a gene; V was cut back by 6 bases and J by 5 bases. The CDR3 is made up of 14 amino acids. Germline lookup yields CDR1 SNHLY and CDR2 FYNNEI. The CDR3 sequence is CASRSDRGTGELFF. CDR3 bases: TGTGCCAGCAGGTCCGACAGGGGGACCGGGGAGCTGTTTTTT.

The chain has TRBV5-1 and TRBJ1-5, with D perhaps TRBD1 (6 bases). Germline V gene sequence: CDR1 SGHRS, CDR2 YFSETQ. V was pared by 4 bases and J by 0 bases, with 14 bases between. CDR3 length: 16 amino acids. The CDR3 loop is CASSMGDIYSNQPQHF. CDR3 sequence (DNA): TGCGCCAGCAGCATGGGGGACATCTATAGCAATCAGCCCCAGCATTTT.

V and J are TRBV6-5 and TRBJ1-6; maybe TRBD1 (6 bases). Germline CDR1 and CDR2: MNHEY and SVGAGI. The V gene lost 0 bases and the J gene lost 10 bases, with 16 bases spanning the gap. CDR3 length: 16 amino acids. This CDR3 is CASSYSNSKRGSPLHF. The CDR3 DNA is TGTGCCAGCAGTTACTCGAACAGTAAAAGGGGGTCACCCCTCCACTTT.

This clone has only a few counts. The V and J genes are TRBV19 and TRBJ1-1; D may be TRBD1 (6 bases). The V end lost 7 bases, the J end lost 1 base, and 19 bases lay between the germline ends. From germline, CDR1 is LNHDA and CDR2 SQIVND (reference sequence). The CDR3 has 16 amino acids. The CDR3, as DNA: TGTGCCAGTACTCCAACTCCCGGACAGCGGAACACTGAAGCTTTCTTT. Translation gives CASTPTPGQRNTEAFF. The full variable domain, rest sourced from reference TRBV19 and TRBJ1-1, is DGGITQSPKYLFRKEGQNVTLSCEQNLNHDAMYWYRQDPGQGLRLIYYSQIVNDFQKGDIAEGYSVSREKKESFPLTVTSAQKNPTAFYLCASTPTPGQRNTEAFFGQGTRLTVV.

This sequence joins TRBV7-9 and TRBJ1-5, with 7 bases aligning to TRBD1. V dropped 5 bases and J dropped 7; count of bases not matched to a gene: 8. This CDR3 region has 14 residues. The germline gives CDR1 SEHNR, CDR2 FQNEAQ (reference sequence). The chain's CDR3 is CASSGQVEGQPQHF. The CDR3 bases are TGTGCCAGCAGCGGACAGGTCGAGGGGCAGCCCCAGCATTTT.